This T cell receptor beta chain was identified during a study of T cells in Graves' hyperthyroidism and ophthalmopathy. Study background: Peripheral blood was acquired at first diagnosis, ahead of any therapy whatsoever.

This clonotype was seen many times. No antigen is known for it. RNA transcripts gave rise to amplified TCR beta CDR3 regions. Initially, a first-round RT-PCR of the TCR CDR3 employed the HTBI primer set. TCRdb independently ran MiXCR on the multiplex PCR reads; one entry per CDR3 protein. The sample yields hundreds of thousands of distinct CDR3 sequences, roughly 24% seen once. Study-wide results and limits: Blood held most thyroid clonotypes expanded above 0.001 frequency.

The sample consisted of blood. The clonotype comes from a woman younger than 45 with Graves' ophthalmopathy.

The CDR3 DNA follows: TGCGCCAGTCGACAGGGGGCGGGCACTGAAGCTTTCTTT. Its translation: CASRQGAGTEAFF. J is TRBJ1-1 and V is TRBV4-1; 10 bases line up with TRBD1. The CDR3 covers 13 residues. Trimming cost V 9 bases and J 4 bases; bases outside gene matches: 5. Germline assignment: CDR1 MGHRA and CDR2 YSYEKL.